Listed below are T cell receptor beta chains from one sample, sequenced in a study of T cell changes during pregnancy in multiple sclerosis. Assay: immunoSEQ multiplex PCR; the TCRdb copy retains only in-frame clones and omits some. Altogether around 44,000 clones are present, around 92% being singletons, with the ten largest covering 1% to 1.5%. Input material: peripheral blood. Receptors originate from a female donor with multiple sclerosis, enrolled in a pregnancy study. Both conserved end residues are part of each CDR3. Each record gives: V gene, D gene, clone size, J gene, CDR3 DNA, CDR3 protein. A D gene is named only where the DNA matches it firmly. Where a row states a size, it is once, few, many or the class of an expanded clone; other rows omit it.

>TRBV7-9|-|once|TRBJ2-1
TGTGCCAGCAGTTTTAATCACAATGAGCAGTTCTTC
CASSFNHNEQFF
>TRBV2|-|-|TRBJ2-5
TGTGCCAGCAGGAGAGGAGTGGGAGTAGAGACCCAGTACTTC
CASRRGVGVETQYF
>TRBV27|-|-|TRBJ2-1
TGTGCCAGCACCCGGCAGGGGTGGTTCGATGAGCAGTTCTTC
CASTRQGWFDEQFF
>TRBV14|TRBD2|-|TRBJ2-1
TGTGCCAGCAGCCAATTAAGCGGGGCGGTCTTCGATGAGCAGTTCTTC
CASSQLSGAVFDEQFF
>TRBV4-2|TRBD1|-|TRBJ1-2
TGTGCCAGCAGCCTAACCGGGACAGGGGGCCTCATCGGTGGCTACACCTTC
CASSLTGTGGLIGGYTF
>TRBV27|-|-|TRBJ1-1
TGTGCCAGCAGTTTATCAAGTTCAGAAAAACGAAACACTGAAGCTTTCTTT
CASSLSSSEKRNTEAFF
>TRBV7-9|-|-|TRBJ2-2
TGTGCCAGCAGCGTACAAGGAGTAGGAACCGGGGAGCTGTTTTTT
CASSVQGVGTGELFF
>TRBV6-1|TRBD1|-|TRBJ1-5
TGTGCCAGCAGTGTTTGGACAGGGGACAATCAGCCCCAGCATTTT
CASSVWTGDNQPQHF
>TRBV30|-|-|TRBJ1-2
TGTGCCTGGAGTGTAAAGGACAGAGGAACCTATGGCTACACCTTC
CAWSVKDRGTYGYTF
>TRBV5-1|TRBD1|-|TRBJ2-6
TGCGCCAGCAGCCCGGACAGGGGGCTGACTACTGGGGCCAACGTCCTGACTTTC
CASSPDRGLTTGANVLTF
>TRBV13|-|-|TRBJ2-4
TGTGCCAGCAGCTTAGCAGAGGATCTAGCCAAAAACATTCAGTACTTC
CASSLAEDLAKNIQYF
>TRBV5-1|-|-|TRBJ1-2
TGCGCCAGCAGCGGGGGAGGTCTGAGTGGCTACACCTTC
CASSGGGLSGYTF
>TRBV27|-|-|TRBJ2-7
TGTGCCAGCGGGCCGGGCGGCTACTCCTACGAGCAGTACTTC
CASGPGGYSYEQYF
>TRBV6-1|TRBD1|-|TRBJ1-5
TGTGCCAGCAGTGAGATACAGGGGGATGGTCAGCCCCAGCATTTT
CASSEIQGDGQPQHF
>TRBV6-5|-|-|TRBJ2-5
TGTGCCACCACCCCCGGGGGCGAGACCCAGTACTTC
CATTPGGETQYF
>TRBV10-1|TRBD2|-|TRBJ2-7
TGCGCCAGCAGTGGAAGCGGGGGGCTCTACGAGCAGTACTTC
CASSGSGGLYEQYF
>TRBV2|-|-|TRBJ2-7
TGTGCCAGCGGGGTAGAGTCTGTGGCCTACGAGCAGTACTTC
CASGVESVAYEQYF
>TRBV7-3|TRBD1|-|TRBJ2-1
TGTGCCAGCAGCTCGTCGGGACAGAGTTACAATGAGCAGTTCTTC
CASSSSGQSYNEQFF
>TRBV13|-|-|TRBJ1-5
TGTGCCAGCAGCTTCCGAATGGGCAGTCCTCGCCATCAGCCCCAGCATTTT
CASSFRMGSPRHQPQHF
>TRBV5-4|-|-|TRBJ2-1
TGTGCCAGCAGCTGGTTTAAGGGGTCCGATGAGCAGTTCTTC
CASSWFKGSDEQFF
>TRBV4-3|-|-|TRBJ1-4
TGCGCCAGCAGCCAAGGAGCAGCAACTAATGAAAAACTGTTTTTT
CASSQGAATNEKLFF
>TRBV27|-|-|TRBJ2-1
TGTGCCAGCAGTTTATGGGGGGATTTGAGCAATGAGCAGTTCTTC
CASSLWGDLSNEQFF
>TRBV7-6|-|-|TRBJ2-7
TGTGCCAGCAGCTTAGCCGATGTAGTCTACGAGCAGTACTTC
CASSLADVVYEQYF
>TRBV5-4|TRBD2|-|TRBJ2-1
TGTGCCAGCAGCTTGCTGGGACTAGCGGGAGAGGGTGAGCAGTTCTTC
CASSLLGLAGEGEQFF
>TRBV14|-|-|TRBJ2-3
TGTGCCAGCAGCCAAGGGGGCACTAGTGCAGATACGCAGTATTTT
CASSQGGTSADTQYF
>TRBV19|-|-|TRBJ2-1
TGTGCCAGTAGTCTGGACAGATACAATGAGCAGTTCTTC
CASSLDRYNEQFF
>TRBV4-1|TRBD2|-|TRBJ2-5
TGCGCCAGCAGCCATGGACTAGCGGGAACAGAGACCCAGTACTTC
CASSHGLAGTETQYF
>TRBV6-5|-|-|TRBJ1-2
TGTGCCAGCAGTTACTCGGGGAGGTATGGCTACACCTTC
CASSYSGRYGYTF
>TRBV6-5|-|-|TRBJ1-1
TGTGCCAGCAGCCAGACTATGAACACTGAAGCTTTCTTT
CASSQTMNTEAFF
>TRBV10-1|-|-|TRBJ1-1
TGCGCCAGCAGTTCACAGGGAAGATCGAACACTGAAGCTTTCTTT
CASSSQGRSNTEAFF
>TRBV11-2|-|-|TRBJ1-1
TGTGCCAGCAGCTTACAGGTTGGGCTAACTGAAGCTTTCTTT
CASSLQVGLTEAFF
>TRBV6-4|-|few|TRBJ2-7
TGTGCCAGGGCTATCCCCGAGCAGTACTTC
CARAIPEQYF
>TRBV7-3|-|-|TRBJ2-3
TGTGCCAGCAGCCAAGGGGCCACAGATACGCAGTATTTT
CASSQGATDTQYF
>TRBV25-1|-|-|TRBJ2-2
TGTGCCAGCCGGTACGCCGGGGAGCTGTTTTTT
CASRYAGELFF
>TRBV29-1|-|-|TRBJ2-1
TGCAGCACCCGCGGCAATGGACTGTACAATGAGCAGTTCTTC
CSTRGNGLYNEQFF
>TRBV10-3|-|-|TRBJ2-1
TGTGCCACCGGACCCGGGGATGAGCAGTTCTTC
CATGPGDEQFF
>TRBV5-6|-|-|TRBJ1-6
TGTGCCAGCAGCTTGGAAGGCCGGACAACCTATAATTCACCCCTCCACTTT
CASSLEGRTTYNSPLHF
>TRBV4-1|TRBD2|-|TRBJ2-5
TGCGCCAGCAGCCAAAAACCGGGACTAGCGGGAGAGACCCAGTACTTC
CASSQKPGLAGETQYF
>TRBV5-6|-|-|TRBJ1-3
TGTGCCAGCAGCGCCCCTGGGGGCTCTGGAAACACCATATATTTT
CASSAPGGSGNTIYF
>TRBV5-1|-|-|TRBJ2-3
TGCGCCAGCAGCGGGGCTAGCACAGATACGCAGTATTTT
CASSGASTDTQYF
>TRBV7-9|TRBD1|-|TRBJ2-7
TGTGCCAGCAGCTTAGTAGAGGGACAGGGATCCTACGAGCAGTACTTC
CASSLVEGQGSYEQYF
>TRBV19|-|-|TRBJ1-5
TGTGCCAGTAGTTGGTTGGGGTATAGCAATCAGCCCCAGCATTTT
CASSWLGYSNQPQHF
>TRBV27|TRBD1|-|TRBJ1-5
TGTGCCAGCAGCCCCGACAGGGGGTATCAGCCCCAGCATTTT
CASSPDRGYQPQHF
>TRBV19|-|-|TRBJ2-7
TGTGCCAGTAGTATTGGCTACGAGCAGTACTTC
CASSIGYEQYF
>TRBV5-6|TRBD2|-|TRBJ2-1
TGTGCCAGCAGCAAACCGACTAGCGGGATCTACAATGAGCAGTTCTTC
CASSKPTSGIYNEQFF
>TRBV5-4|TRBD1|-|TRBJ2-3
TGTGCCAGCAGCTGGCAGGGGGCGGCAGATACGCAGTATTTT
CASSWQGAADTQYF
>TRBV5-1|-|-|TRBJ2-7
TGCGCCAGCAGCTTGGGATCGGGTGGTTACGAGCAGTACTTC
CASSLGSGGYEQYF
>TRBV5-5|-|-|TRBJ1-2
TGTGCCAGCAGGAACATTGGCTACACCTTC
CASRNIGYTF
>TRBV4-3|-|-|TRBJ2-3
TGCGCCAGCAGCCAAGGGGCAGGGGGGGCAGATACGCAGTATTTT
CASSQGAGGADTQYF
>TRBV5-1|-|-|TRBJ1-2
TGCGCCAGCAGCTTGGACCCCCGGGGAGGCTACACCTTC
CASSLDPRGGYTF
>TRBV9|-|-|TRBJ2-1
TGTGCCAGCAGCGTAGGACAGGGAGGCGAGCAGTTCTTC
CASSVGQGGEQFF